Described below is a single T cell receptor beta chain sequence and its context. The antigen is undetermined. V shed 5 bases, J shed 9 bases, and the junction held 9 bases outside the gene matches. The CDR3 is 14 residues long. The V gene's germline CDR1 is SGHAT and CDR2 FQNNGV. The data originate from a study of cytotoxic CD8 clonotypes in ibrutinib-treated CLL. The study, taken as a whole, reports: Once treatment began, public clonotypes, which were uncommon, contracted or stayed stable.

Some clones are missing from TCRdb's copy, which holds only in-frame ones; the method was immunoSEQ multiplex PCR. The data contain 100,000 to 150,000 clones, over 75% of them singletons. Here the sequenced sample was PBMCs, taken after 24 months of ibrutinib treatment. The chain uses TRBV11-2 and TRBJ1-5, with 8 positions matching TRBD1. The TCR comes from a human donor with chronic lymphocytic leukemia. In nucleotides, the CDR3 is TGTGCCAGCAGCCAAATGACAGGGGCAGGGCCCCAGCATTTT. Amino acid sequence: CASSQMTGAGPQHF. The variable domain in full, completed from reference TRBV11-2 and TRBJ1-5, reads EAGVAQSPRYKIIEKRQSVAFWCNPISGHATLYWYQQILGQGPKLLIQFQNNGVVDDSQLPKDRFSAERLKGVDSTLKIQPAKLEDSAVYLCASSQMTGAGPQHFGDGTRLSIL.